This T cell receptor beta chain was captured in a study of T cells in localized non-small cell lung cancer (dated by TCRdb to the early 2020s). A note on the overall study: Comparing tumors with uninvolved tumor-adjacent lungs, the study looked at the T cell repertoires of hundreds of patients with early-stage NSCLC. The cohort comprised roughly 220 treatment-naïve NSCLC patients with resected, localized lung tumors. A mean age of 66.3 years was recorded for the NSCLC patients, of whom more than 120 were male and 95 to 110 were female. Points the paper makes about the study in general: Uninvolved tumor-adjacent lung showed the highest T cell clonality, higher than tumor, which suggests more focused antigenic responses in the uninvolved tumor-adjacent lung. Because multi-region sequencing of the tumors was not done, intratumor heterogeneity could not be ruled out. Longer overall survival was associated with higher T cell density in blood, whereas shorter survival was associated with higher clonality in adjacent lung. A median of roughly 58 of the top 100 tumor clones were detected in paired uninvolved adjacent lung, and approximately 28 of these tumor clones were also found among the top 100 clones of the paired uninvolved adjacent lung. Because the study design was exploratory, TCR variables were selected using unadjusted p-values without false-discovery rate correction.

The CDR3 runs 15 amino acids, cysteine and phenylalanine included. Only the CDR3 portion is preserved as DNA: 45 bases, with reading frame beginning at the first base. The junction carries 11 bases between V and J, which are trimmed by 1 base and 4 bases respectively. From a lookup of the germline V gene, CDR1 and CDR2 are MNHNS and SASEGT. TCR beta CDR3 regions were sequenced from DNA using the immunoSEQ Assay. Regarding the original processing steps: To compute T cell density, TCR beta template counts were normalized to usable DNA, which was estimated by amplifying housekeeping genes. Richness was estimated using the preseqR package, with extrapolation to 400,000 templates for PBMC samples and to 120,000 templates for tissue samples. Clonality was defined by subtracting Pielou's evenness from one. Differential abundance testing on productive amino-acid clonotypes, with a minimum total count of 5 and an alpha of 0.1, was used to identify tissue-enriched TCRs. The Jaccard Index and the Morisita Overlap Index were used to quantify repertoire overlap between compartments. GLIPH grouped TCR beta CDR3s together with public tetramer-defined viral CDR3s, and a viral motif had to include at least three viral sequences and show V-gene enrichment. TCRdb stores this immuneACCESS table with in-frame sequences only. Part of the clones is absent; in the studies checked, under half of the shortfall reflects unresolved V genes, and no reason is known for the rest. That table gives V, J and clone size, and the DNA gave D and trimming. Present in this sample are tens of thousands of clones, roughly 90% of which were seen just once. Approximately 2.5% of the sample lies in the top ten.

At diagnosis, tumor, uninvolved tumor-adjacent lung and peripheral blood were collected and then preserved as a mix of FFPE and fresh-frozen material. For TCR repertoire profiling, the blood samples were analyzed as peripheral blood mononuclear cells. For this clone: It has no known antigen specificity. No base quality information exists; no much larger clone differs at one position.

This sample comprised peripheral blood, obtained before any cancer treatment. The TCR comes from a female donor older than 55 with stage I squamous cell lung carcinoma. The chain joins TRBV6-1 to TRBJ1-5, and TRBD1 may be the D gene, going by 6 matching bases. The DNA is TGTGCCAGCAGTGAAGATTACAGGGTGAATCAGCCCCAGCATTTT. Protein translation: CASSEDYRVNQPQHF.